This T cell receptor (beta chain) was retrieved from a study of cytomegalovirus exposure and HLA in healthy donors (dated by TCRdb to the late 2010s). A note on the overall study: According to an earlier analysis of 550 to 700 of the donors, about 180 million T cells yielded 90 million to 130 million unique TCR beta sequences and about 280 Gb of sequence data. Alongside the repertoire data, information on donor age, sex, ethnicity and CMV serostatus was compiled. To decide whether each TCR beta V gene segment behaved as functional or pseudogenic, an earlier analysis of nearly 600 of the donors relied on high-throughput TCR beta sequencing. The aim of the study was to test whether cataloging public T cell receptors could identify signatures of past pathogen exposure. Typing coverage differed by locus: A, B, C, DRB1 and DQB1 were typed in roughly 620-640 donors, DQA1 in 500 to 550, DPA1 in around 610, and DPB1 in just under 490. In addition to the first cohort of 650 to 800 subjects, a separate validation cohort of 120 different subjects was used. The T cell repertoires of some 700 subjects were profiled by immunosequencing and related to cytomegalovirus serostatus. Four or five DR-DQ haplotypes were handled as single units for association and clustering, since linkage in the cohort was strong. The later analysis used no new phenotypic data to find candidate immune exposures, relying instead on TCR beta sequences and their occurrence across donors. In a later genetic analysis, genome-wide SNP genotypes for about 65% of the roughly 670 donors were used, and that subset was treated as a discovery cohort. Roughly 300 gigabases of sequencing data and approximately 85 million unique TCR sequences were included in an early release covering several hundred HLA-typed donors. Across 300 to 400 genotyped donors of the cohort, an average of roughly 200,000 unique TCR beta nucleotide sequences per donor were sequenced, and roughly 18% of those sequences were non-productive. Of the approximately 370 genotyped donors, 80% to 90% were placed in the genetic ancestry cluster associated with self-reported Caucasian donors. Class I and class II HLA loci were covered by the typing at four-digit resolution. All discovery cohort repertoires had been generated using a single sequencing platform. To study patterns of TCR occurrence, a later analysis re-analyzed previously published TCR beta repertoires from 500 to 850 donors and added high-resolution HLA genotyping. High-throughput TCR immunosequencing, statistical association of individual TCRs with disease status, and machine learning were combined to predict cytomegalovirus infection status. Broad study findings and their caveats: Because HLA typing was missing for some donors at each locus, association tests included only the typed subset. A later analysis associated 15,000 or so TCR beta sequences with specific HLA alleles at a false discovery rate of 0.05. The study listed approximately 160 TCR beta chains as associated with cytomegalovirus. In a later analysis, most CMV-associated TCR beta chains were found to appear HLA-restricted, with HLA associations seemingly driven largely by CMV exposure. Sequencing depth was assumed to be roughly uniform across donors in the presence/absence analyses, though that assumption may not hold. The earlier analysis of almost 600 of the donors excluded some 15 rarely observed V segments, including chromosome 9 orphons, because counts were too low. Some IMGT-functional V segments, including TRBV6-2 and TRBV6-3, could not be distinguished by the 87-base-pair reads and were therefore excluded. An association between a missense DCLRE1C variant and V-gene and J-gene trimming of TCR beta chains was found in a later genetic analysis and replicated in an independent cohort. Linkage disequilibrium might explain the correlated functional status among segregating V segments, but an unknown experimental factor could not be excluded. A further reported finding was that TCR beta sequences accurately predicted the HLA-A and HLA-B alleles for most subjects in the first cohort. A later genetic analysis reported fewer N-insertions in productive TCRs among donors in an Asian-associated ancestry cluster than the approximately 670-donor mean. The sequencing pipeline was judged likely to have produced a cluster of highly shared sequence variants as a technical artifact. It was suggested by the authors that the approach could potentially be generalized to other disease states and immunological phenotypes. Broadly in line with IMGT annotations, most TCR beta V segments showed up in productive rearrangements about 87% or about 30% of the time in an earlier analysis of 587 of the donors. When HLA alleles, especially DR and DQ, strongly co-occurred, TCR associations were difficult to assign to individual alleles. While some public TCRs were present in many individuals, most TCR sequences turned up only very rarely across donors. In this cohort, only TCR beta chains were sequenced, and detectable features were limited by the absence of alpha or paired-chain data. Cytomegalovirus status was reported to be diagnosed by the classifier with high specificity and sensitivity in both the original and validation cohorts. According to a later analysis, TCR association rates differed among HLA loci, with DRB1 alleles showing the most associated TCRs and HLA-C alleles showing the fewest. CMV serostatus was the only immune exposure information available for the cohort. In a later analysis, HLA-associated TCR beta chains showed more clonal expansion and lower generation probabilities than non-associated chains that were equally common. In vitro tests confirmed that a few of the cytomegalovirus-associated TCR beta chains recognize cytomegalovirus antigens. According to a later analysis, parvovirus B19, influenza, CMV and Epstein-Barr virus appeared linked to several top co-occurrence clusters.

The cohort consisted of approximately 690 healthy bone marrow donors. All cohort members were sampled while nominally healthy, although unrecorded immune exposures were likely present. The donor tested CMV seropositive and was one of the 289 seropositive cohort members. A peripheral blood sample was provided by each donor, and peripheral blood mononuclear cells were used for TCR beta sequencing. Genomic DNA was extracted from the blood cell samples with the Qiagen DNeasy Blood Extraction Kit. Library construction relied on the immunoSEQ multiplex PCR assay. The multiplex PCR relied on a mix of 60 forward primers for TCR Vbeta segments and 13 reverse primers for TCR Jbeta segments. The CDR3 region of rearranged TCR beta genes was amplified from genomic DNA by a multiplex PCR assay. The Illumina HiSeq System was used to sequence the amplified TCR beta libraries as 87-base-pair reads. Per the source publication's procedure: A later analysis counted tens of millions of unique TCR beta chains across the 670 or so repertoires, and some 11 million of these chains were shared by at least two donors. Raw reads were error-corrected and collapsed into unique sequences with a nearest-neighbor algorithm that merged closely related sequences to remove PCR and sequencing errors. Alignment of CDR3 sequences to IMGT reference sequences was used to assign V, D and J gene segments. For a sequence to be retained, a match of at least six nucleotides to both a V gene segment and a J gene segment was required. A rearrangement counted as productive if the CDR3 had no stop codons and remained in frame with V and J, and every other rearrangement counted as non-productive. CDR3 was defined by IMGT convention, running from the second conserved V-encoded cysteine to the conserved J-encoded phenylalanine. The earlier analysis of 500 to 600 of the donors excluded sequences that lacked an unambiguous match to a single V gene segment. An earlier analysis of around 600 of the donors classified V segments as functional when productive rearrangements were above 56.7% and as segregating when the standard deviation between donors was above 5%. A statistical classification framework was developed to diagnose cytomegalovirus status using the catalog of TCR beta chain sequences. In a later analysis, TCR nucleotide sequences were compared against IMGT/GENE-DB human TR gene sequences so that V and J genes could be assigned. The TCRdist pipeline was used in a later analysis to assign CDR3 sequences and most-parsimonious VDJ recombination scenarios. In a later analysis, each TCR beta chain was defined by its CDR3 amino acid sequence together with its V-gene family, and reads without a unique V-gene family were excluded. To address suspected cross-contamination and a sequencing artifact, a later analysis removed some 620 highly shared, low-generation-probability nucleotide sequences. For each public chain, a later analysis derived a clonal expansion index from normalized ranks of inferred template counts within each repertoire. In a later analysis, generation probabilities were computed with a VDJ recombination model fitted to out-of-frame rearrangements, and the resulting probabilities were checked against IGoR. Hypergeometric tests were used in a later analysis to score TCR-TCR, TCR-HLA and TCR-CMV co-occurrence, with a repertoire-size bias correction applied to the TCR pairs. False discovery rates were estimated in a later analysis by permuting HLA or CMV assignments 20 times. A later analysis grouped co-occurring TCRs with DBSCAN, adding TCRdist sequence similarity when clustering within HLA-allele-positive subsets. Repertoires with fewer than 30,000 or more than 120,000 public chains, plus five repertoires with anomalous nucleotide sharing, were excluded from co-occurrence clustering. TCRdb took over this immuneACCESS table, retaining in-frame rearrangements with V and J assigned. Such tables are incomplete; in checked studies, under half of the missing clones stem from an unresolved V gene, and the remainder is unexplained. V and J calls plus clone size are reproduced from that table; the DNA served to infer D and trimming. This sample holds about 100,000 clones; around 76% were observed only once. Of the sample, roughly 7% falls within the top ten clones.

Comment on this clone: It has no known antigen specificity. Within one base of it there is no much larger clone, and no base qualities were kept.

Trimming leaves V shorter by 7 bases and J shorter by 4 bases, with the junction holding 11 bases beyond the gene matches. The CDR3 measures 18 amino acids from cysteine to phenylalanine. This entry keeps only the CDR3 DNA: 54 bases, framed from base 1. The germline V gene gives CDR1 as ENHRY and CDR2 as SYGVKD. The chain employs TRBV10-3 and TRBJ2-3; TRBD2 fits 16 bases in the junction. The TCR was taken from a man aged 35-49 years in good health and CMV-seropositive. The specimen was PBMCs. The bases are TGTGCCATCAAAAAGGGACTAGCGGGAGGGCCCTCCCCAGATACGCAGTATTTT. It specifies CAIKKGLAGGPSPDTQYF.